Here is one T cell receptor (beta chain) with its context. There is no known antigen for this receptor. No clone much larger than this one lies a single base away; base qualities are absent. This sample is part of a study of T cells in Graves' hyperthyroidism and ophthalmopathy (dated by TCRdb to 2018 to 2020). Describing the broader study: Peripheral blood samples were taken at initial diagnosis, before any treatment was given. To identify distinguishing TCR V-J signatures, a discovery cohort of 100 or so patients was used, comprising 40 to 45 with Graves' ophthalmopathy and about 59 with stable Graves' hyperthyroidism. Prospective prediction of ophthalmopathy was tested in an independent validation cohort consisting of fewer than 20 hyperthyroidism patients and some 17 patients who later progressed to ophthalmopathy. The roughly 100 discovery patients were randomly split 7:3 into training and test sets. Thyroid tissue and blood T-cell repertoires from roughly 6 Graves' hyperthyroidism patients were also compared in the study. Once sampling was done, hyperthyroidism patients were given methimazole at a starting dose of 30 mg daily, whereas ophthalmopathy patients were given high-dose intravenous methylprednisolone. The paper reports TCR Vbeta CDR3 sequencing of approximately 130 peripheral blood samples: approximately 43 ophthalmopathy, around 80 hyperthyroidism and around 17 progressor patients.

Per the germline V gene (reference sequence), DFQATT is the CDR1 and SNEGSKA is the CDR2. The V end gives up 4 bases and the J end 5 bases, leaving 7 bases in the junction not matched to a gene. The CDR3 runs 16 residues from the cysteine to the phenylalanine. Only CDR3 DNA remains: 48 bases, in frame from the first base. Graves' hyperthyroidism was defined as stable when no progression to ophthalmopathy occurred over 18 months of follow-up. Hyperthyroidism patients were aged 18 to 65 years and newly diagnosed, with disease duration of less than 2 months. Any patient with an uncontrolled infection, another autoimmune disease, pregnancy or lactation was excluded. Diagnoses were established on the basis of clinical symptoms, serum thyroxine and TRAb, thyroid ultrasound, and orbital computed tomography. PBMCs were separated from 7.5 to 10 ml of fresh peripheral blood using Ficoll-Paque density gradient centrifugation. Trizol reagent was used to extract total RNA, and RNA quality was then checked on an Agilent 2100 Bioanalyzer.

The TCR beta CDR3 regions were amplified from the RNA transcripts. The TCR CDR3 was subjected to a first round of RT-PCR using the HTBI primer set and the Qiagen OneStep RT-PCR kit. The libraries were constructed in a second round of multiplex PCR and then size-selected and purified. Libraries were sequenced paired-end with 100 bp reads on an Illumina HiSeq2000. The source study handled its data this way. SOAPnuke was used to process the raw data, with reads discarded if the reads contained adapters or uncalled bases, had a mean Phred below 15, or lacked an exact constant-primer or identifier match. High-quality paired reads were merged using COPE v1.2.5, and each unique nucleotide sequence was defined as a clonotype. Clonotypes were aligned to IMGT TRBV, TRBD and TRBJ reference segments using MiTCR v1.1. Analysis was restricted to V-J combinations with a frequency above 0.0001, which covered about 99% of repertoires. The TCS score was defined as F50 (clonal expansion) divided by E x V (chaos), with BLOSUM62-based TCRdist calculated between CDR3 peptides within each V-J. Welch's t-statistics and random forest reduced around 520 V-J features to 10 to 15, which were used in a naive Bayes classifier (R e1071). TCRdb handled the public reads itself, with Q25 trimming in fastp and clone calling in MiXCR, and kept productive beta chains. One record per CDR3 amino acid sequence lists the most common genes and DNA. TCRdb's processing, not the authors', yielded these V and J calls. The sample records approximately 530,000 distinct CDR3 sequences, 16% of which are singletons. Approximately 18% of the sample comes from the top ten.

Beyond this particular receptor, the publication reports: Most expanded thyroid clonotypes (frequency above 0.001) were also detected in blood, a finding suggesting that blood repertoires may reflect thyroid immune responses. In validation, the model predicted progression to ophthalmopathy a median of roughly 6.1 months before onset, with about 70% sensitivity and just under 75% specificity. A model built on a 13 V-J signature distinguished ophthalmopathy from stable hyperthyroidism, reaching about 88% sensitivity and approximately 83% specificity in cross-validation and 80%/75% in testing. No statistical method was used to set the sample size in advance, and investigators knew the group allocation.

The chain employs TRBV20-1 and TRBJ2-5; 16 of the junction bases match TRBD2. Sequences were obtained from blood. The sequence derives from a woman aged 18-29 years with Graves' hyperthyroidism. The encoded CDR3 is CSATGTSGRALETQYF. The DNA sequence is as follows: TGCAGTGCTACCGGGACTAGCGGGAGGGCCCTGGAGACCCAGTACTTC.